This TCR beta chain was captured in a study of T cells in Graves' hyperthyroidism and ophthalmopathy. Authors of the study amplified TCR beta CDR3 regions from RNA transcripts. TCR CDR3 regions were first amplified by RT-PCR with HTBI primers. TCRdb passed the multiplex PCR reads through MiXCR, listing each CDR3 protein once. The repertoire holds approximately 600,000 distinct CDR3 sequences, with roughly 15% as singletons. This clonotype has a count of ten or more. CDR3 length: 14 residues. Looked up from germline, CDR1 is MNHNS and CDR2 is SASEGT. V lost 6 bases to trimming and J lost 2 bases, with 13 bases between them.

The sequence derives from a woman aged 40 to 50 with Graves' ophthalmopathy. The sequenced material came from blood. The chain couples TRBV6-1 to TRBJ2-5, with D possibly matching TRBD1 (5 bases). CDR3 DNA sequence: TGTGCCAGCAGAGCGACAGAAGTACAAGAGACCCAGTACTTC. It specifies CASRATEVQETQYF.